This T cell receptor (beta chain) derives from a study of shared T cell receptors in the human thymus (dated by TCRdb to the early 2020s). At the level of the whole study: The study examined how the human thymus generates shared, self-reactive T-cell receptor alpha chains.

Library construction relied on the immunoSEQ multiplex PCR assay. Imported from immuneACCESS, the table was reduced by TCRdb to in-frame sequences with V and J called. These copies leave out some clones; in studies compared against another copy, an unresolved V gene accounts for under half, and the cause of the remainder is not known. The sample includes almost 550,000 clones, with approximately 78% observed a single time. Of the sample, more than 0.01% is held by the ten largest clones. A word on this clone: The antigen it binds to is not known. There are no base qualities to consult, and no much larger clone falls within one base.

The CDR3 holds 15 amino acids from the cysteine to the phenylalanine. The DNA shown is the 45-base CDR3, in frame from base 1. CDR1 and CDR2, looked up from the germline V gene, are SGHTA and FQGNSA. V trim: 2 bases; J trim: 5 bases; unmatched bases: 4. These data were also reused for a study on human thymus T cells. According to the second study: In Finland, the donors were immunologically healthy infants who were having open corrective cardiac surgery for congenital heart defects. The thymus tissue came from surgical resects taken out during corrective cardiac surgery. Usage of V and J gene segments appeared to be biased in both the thymic and the peripheral blood repertoires. The related research reported highly overlapping thymic TCR repertoires among unrelated individuals. TCR alpha and beta repertoires from under 10 infant thymus samples and a few related peripheral blood samples were characterized in the study. The infant donors were about 7 to 244 days old, and the cohort included roughly six males and a couple of females. Thymocytes were mechanically released from the tissue and were stored as pellets of about 9-33 million cells at -70 degrees C. A QIAsymphony instrument was used to extract genomic DNA from frozen cell pellets. TCRB and TCRAD loci were amplified from a standardized quantity of quality-controlled genomic DNA using the immunoSEQ multiplex PCR assay. The amplicons spanned the V(D)J region and were long enough to cover the CDR3 and allow V and J genes to be identified. The amplicons were sequenced on an Illumina platform via the commercial immunoSEQ service. Corrections for primer bias and sequencing errors followed previously described methods, while TCRAD and TCRB definitions were based on the IMGT database. The repertoires were analysed using immunoSEQ Analyzer 3.0 and VDJTools for basic statistics, V/J segment usage, diversity estimates, rarefaction and pairwise overlap. Diversity was estimated using the Chao1, ChaoE, Efron-Thisted, Shannon and inverse Simpson indices, and was also estimated on datasets down-sampled to the size of the smallest sample. For repertoire overlap, CDR3 nucleotide sequence, V gene and J gene had to match strictly, and clustering was done by Jaccard-based multidimensional scaling. On average, about 800,000 unique TCRB clonotypes were obtained from thymus samples, compared with roughly 84,000 from blood samples.

The sequence was obtained from a boy under two years old with a congenital heart defect. Donor details come from another sample of the same person, matched by shared clones. The chain is encoded by TRBV7-2 joined to TRBJ2-3; TRBD2 fits 10 bases in the junction. The sequenced material came from thymocytes. The DNA reads as follows: TGTGCCAGCAGCTTACTAGCGGGAGAGGTAGATACGCAGTATTTT. This sequence encodes CASSLLAGEVDTQYF.